The clone carrying this TCR beta chain was recorded at least ten times. What it binds is not known. Individual cDNA molecules were tagged with unique molecular identifiers. MiXCR was run by TCRdb on the 5' RACE reads, yielding one entry per CDR3 protein. Of under 85,000 distinct CDR3 sequences detected, around 10% appear once; the ten largest clones hold about 2.7%. This specimen belongs to a study of early T cells in non-severe SARS-CoV-2 infection. At the level of the study: Sequencing of unsorted whole blood was done on bulk RNA, leaving chains unpaired. Findings of the study overall: VDJdb-based annotation leaned toward anti-spike CD8 responses and missed private and CD4 specificities.

V lost 0 bases to trimming and J lost 0 bases; unmatched junction nucleotides: 6. Germline-derived CDR1 and CDR2 are KGHDR and SFDVKD. This CDR3 is built from 20 residues. Sequencing used whole blood. This receptor was obtained from an adult who was a healthcare worker with PCR-confirmed SARS-CoV-2 infection or an uninfected control (not recorded which). This chain connects TRBV24-1 to TRBJ2-1; 14 bases match TRBD2. CDR3 bases: TGTGCCACCAGTGATTTGGGGACTAGCGGGAGTGGGAGCTCCTACAATGAGCAGTTCTTC. Its protein product is CATSDLGTSGSGSSYNEQFF.